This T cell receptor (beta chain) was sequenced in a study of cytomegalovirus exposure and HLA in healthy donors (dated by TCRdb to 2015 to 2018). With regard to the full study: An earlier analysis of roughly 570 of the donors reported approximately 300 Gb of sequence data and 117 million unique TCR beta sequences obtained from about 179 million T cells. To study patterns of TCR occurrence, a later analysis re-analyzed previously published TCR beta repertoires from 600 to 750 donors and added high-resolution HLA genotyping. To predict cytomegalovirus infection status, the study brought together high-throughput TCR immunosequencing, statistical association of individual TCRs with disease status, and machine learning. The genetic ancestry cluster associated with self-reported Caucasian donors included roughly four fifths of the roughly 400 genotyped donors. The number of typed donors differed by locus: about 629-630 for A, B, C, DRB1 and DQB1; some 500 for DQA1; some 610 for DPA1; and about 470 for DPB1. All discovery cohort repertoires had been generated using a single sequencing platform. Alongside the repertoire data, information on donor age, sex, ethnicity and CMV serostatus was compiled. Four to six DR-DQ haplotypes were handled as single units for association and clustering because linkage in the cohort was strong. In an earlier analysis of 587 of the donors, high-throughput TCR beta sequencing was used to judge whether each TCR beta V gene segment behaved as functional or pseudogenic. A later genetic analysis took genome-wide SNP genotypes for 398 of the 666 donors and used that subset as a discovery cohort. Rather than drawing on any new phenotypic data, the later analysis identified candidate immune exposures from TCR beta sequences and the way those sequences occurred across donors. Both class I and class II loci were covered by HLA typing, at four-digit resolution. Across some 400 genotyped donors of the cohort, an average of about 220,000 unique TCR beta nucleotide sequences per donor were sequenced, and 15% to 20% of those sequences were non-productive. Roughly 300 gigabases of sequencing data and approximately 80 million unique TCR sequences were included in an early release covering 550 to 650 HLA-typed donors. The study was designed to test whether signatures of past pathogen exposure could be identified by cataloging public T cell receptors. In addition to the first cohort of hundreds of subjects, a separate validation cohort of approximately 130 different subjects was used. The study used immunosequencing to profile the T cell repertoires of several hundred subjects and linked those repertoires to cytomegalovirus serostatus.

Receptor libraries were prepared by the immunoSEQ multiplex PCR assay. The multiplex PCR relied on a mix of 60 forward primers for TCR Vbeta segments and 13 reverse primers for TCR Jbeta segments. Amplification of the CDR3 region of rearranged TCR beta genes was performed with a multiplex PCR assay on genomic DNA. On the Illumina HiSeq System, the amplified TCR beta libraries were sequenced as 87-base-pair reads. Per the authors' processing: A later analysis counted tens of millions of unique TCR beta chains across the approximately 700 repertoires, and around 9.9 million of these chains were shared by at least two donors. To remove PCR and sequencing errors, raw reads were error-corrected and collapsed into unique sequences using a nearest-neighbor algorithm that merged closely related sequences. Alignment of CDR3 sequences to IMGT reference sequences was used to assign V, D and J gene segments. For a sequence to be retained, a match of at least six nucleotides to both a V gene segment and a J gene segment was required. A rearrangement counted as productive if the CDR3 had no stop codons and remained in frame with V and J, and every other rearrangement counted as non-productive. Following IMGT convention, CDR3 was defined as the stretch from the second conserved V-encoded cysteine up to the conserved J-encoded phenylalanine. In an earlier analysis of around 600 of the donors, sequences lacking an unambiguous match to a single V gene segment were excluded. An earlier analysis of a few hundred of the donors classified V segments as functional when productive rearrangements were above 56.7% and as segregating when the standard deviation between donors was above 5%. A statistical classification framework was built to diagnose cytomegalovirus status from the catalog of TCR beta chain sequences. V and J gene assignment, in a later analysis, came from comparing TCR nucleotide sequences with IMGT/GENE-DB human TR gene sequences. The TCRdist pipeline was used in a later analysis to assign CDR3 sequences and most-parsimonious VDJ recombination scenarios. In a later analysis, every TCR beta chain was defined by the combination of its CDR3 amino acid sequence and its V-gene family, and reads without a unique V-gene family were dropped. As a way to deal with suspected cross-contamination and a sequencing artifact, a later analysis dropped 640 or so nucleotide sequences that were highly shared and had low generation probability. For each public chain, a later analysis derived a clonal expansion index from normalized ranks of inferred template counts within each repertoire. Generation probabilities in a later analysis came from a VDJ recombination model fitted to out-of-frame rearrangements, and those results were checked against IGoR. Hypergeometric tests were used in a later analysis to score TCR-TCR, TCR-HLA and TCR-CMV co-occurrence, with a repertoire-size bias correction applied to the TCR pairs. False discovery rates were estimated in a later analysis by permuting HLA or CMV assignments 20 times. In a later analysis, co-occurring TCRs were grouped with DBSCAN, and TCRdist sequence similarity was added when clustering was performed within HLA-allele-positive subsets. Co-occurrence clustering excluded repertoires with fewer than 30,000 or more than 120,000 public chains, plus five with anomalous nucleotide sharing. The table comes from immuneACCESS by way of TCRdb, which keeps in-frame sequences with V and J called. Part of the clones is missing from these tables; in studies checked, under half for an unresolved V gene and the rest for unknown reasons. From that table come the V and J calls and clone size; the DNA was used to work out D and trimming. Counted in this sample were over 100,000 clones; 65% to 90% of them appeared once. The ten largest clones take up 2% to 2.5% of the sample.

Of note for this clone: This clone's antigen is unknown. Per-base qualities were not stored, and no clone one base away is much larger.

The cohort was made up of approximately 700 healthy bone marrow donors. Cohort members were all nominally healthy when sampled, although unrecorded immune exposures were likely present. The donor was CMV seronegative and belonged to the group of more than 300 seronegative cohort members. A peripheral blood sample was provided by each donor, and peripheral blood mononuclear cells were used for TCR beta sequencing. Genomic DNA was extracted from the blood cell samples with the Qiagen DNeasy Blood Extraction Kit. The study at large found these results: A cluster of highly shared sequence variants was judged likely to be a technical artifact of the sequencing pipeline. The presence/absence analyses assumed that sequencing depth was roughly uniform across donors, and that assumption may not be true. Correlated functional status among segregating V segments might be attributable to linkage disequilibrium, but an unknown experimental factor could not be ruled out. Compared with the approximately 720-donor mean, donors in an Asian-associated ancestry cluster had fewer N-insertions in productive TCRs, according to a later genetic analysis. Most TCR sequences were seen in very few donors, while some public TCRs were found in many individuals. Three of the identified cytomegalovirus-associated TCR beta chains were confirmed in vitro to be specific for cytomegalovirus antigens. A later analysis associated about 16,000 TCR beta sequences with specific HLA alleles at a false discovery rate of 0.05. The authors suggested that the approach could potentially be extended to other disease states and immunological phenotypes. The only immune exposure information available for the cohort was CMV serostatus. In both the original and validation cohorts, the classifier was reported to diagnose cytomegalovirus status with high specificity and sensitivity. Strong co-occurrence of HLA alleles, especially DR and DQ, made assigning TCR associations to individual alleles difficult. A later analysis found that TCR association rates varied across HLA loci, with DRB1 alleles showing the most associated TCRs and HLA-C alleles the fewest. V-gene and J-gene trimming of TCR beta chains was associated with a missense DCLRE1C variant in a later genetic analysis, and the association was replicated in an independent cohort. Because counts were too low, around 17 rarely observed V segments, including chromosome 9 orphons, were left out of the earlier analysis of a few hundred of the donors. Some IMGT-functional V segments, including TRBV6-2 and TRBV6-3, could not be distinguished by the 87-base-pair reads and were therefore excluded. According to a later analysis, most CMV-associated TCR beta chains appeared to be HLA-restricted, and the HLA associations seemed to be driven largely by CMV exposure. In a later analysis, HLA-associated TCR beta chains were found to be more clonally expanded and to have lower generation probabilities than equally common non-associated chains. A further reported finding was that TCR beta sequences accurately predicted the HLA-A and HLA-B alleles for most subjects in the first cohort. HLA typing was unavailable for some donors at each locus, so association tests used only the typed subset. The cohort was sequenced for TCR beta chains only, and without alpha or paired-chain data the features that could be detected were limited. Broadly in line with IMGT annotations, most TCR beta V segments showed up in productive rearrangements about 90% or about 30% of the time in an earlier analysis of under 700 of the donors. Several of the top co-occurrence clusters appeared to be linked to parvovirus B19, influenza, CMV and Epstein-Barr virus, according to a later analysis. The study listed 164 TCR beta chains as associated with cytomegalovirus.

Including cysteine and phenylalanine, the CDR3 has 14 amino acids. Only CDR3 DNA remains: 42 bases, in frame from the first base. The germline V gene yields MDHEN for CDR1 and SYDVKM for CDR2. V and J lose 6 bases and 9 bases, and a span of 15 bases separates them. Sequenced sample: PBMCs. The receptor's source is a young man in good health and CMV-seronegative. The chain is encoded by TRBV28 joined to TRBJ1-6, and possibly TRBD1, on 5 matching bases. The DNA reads TGTGCCAGCAGCCGTAATTCCCAGGGTTCACCCCTCCACTTT. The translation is CASSRNSQGSPLHF.